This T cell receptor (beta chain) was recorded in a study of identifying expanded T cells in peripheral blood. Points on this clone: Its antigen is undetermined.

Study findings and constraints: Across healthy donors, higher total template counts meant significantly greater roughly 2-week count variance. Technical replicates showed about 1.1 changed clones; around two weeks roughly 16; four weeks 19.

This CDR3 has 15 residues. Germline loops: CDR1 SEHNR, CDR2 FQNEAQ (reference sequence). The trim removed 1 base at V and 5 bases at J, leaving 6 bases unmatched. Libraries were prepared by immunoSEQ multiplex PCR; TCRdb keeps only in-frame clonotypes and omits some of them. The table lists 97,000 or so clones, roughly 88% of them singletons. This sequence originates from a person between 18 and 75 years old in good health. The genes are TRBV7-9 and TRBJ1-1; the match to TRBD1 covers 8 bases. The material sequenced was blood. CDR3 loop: CASSLGTGLGTEAFF. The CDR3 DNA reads TGTGCCAGCAGCTTAGGGACAGGGCTGGGAACTGAAGCTTTCTTT. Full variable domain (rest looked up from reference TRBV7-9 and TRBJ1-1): DTGVSQNPRHKITKRGQNVTFRCDPISEHNRLYWYRQTLGQGPEFLTYFQNEAQLEKSRLLSDRFSAERPKGSFSTLEIQRTEQGDSAMYLCASSLGTGLGTEAFFGQGTRLTVV.